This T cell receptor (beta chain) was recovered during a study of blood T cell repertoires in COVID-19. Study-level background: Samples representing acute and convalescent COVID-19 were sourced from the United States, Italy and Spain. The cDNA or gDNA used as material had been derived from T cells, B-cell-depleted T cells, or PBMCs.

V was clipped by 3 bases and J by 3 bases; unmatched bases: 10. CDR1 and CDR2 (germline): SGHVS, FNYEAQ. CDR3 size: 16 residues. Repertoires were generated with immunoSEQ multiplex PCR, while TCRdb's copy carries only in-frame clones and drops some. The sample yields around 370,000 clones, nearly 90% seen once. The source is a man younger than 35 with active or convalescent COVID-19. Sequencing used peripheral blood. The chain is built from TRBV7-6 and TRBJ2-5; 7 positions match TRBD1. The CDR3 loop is CASSLGFGTEKETQYF. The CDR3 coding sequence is TGTGCCAGCAGCTTGGGATTTGGGACAGAAAAAGAGACCCAGTACTTC.